The 9 T cell receptor beta chains given below trace back to one sample, sequenced in a study of Ad26.COV2.S vaccination and SARS-CoV-2 variants. Measured with immunoSEQ multiplex PCR; TCRdb has only the in-frame clones, and not every one. The data hold more than 300,000 clones, with around 89% observed a single time. The treatment is: roughly 18 received Ad26.COV2.S at low or high dose, single or two shots; 5 received placebo; per-sample allocation not given. Sampling occurred on day 63 after the first vaccine or placebo injection. The sequencing used peripheral blood, collected in a trial of Ad26.COV2.S vaccine versus placebo. These receptors all come from a person between 18 and 60 years old who received the Ad26.COV2.S COVID-19 vaccine or a placebo.

This clone is a singleton in its sample. The J gene is TRBJ1-4, the V gene TRBV5-1, with a possible D match to TRBD1 (6 bases). V was trimmed by 0 bases and J by 7 bases, leaving 13 bases between them. Germline loops: CDR1 SGHRS, CDR2 YFSETQ. The CDR3 consists of 15 residues. The DNA for the CDR3 is TGCGCCAGCAGCTTGGACGGGGGCTTAGGTGAAAAACTGTTTTTT. The encoded protein is CASSLDGGLGEKLFF.

V gene TRBV6-1 combines with J gene TRBJ2-5; D is perhaps TRBD2 (5 bases). The V gene's germline CDR1 is MNHNS and CDR2 SASEGT. Deletions cut 3 bases from V and 3 bases from J, with 11 bases between. There are 14 residues in the CDR3. In DNA, the CDR3 is TGTGCCAGCAGTGAGGACTGGCTTAAAGAGACCCAGTACTTC. It encodes CASSEDWLKETQYF.

The CDR3, as DNA: TGCGCCAGCAGTTCAGGGGGCCTGAACACCGGGGAGCTGTTTTTT. It specifies CASSSGGLNTGELFF. The chain employs TRBV5-1 and TRBJ2-2; 8 bases align to TRBD1. The trim removed 5 bases at V and 1 base at J, leaving 4 bases unmatched. CDR1 and CDR2 from the germline V gene are SGHRS and YFSETQ. The CDR3 has 15 residues.

Details on this clone: The same CDR3 also results from other DNA sequences found in this sample. The chain combines TRBV12-3 or TRBV12-4 with TRBJ1-5; D unclear. CDR3 length equals 12 residues. With 3 bases removed from V and 7 bases from J, the gap between germline ends came to 7 bases. The CDR3 DNA is TGTGCCAGCAGTTTTGGCGGGCAGCCCCAGCATTTT. It is translated as CASSFGGQPQHF.

V and J are TRBV7-9 and TRBJ2-4; 8 nucleotides match TRBD1. Germline CDR1 and CDR2: SEHNR and FQNEAQ (reference sequence). V lost 5 bases to trimming and J lost 8 bases; unmatched junction nucleotides: 8. The length of the CDR3 is 14 residues. The CDR3 region has the DNA TGTGCCAGCAGCCCGCGGGACAGGAGGGACATTCAGTACTTC. This codes for CASSPRDRRDIQYF.

The V call is TRBV29-1, the J call TRBJ2-5; D unresolved. With 2 bases removed from V and 1 base from J, the gap between germline ends came to 8 bases. Germline loops: CDR1 SQVTM, CDR2 ANQGSEA. CDR3 length: 13 residues. Written as DNA, the CDR3 is TGCAGCGTTGAATCGGCGTTCCAAGAGACCCAGTACTTC. Translation gives CSVESAFQETQYF.

This clone was seen a single time. V and J are TRBV18 and TRBJ2-5; 8 bases are a match to TRBD2. CDR3 length equals 14 residues. Trimming removed 3 bases from V and 2 bases from J; junction bases left unmatched: 2. The germline V gene has CDR1 KGHSH and CDR2 LQKENI. Written as DNA, the CDR3 is TGTGCCAGCTCACCGACTAGCGTACAAGAGACCCAGTACTTC. Its protein product is CASSPTSVQETQYF.

The DNA for the CDR3 is TGTGCCAGCAGCGTCCGACAGGGCTCCTACAATGAGCAGTTCTTC. This codes for CASSVRQGSYNEQFF. This chain joins TRBV7-3 and TRBJ2-1; 7 nucleotides agree with TRBD1. Losses at the gene ends were 5 bases for V and 0 bases for J; bases not matched to a gene: 4. Germline V gene sequence: CDR1 SGHTA, CDR2 FQGTGA. The CDR3 spans 15 residues.

The chain is built from TRBV7-8 and TRBJ2-2; 9 nucleotides align to TRBD2. CDR1 and CDR2 (germline): SGHVS, FQNEAQ. The CDR3 totals 16 residues. With V trimmed by 5 bases and J by 3 bases, 7 bases remained unmatched. The CDR3 DNA is TGTGCCAGCAGCAGCGCTAGCGGGGTGTACACCGGGGAGCTGTTTTTT. Protein sequence: CASSSASGVYTGELFF.